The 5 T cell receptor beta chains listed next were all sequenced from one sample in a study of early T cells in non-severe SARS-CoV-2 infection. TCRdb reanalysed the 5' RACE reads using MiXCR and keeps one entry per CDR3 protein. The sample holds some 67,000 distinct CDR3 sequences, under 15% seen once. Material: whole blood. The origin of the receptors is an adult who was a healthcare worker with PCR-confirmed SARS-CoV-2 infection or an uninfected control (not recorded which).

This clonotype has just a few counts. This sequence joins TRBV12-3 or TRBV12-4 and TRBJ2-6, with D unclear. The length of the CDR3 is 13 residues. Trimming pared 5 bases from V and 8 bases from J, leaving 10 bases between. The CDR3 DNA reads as TGTGCCAGCAGTCCGACATCTACCAACGTCCTGACTTTC. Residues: CASSPTSTNVLTF.

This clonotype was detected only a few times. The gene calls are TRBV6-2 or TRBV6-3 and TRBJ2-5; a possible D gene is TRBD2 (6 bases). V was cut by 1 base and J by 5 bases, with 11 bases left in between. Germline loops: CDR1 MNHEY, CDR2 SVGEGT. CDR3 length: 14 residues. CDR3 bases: TGTGCCAGCAGTTACTTCGGGGGACGGGAGACCCAGTACTTC. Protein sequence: CASSYFGGRETQYF.

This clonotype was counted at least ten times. CDR3 sequence (DNA): TGCGCCAGCAGCTCGAACGAAGCCAAATATGGCTACACCTTC. This translates into CASSSNEAKYGYTF. This chain joins TRBV5-1 and TRBJ1-2; D gene ambiguous. Between the trimmed V and J ends, which lost 3 bases and 5 bases, there was a span of 14 bases. CDR3 size: 14 residues. From germline, CDR1 is SGHRS and CDR2 YFSETQ.

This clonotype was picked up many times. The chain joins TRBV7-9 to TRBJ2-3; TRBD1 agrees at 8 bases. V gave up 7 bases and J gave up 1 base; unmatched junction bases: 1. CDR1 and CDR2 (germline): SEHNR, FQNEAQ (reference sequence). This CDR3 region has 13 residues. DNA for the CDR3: TGTGCCAGCACGGACAGGGGCACAGATACGCAGTATTTT. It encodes CASTDRGTDTQYF.

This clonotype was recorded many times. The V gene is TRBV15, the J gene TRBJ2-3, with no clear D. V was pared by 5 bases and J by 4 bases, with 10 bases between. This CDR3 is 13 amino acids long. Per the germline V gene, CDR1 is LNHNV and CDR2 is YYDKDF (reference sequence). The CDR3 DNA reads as TGTGCCACCAGCCCCTTGGCTCCAGATACGCAGTATTTT. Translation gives CATSPLAPDTQYF.